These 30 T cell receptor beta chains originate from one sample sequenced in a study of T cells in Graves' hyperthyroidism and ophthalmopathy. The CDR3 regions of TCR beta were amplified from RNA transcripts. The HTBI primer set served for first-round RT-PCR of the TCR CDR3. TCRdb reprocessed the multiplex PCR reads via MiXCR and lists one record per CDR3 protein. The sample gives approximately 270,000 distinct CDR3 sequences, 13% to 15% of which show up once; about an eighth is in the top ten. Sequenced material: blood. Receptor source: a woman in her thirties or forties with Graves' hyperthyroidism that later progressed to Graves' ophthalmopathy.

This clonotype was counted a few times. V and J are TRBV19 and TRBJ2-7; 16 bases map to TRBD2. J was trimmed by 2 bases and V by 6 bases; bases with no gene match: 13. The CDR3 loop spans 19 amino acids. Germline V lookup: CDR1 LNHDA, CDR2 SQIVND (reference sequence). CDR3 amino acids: CASSIRTPGTSGRAYEQYF. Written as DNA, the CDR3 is TGTGCCAGTAGCATTAGGACCCCCGGGACTAGCGGGAGGGCCTACGAGCAGTACTTC. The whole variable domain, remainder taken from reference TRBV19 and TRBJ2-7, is DGGITQSPKYLFRKEGQNVTLSCEQNLNHDAMYWYRQDPGQGLRLIYYSQIVNDFQKGDIAEGYSVSREKKESFPLTVTSAQKNPTAFYLCASSIRTPGTSGRAYEQYFGPGTRLTVT.

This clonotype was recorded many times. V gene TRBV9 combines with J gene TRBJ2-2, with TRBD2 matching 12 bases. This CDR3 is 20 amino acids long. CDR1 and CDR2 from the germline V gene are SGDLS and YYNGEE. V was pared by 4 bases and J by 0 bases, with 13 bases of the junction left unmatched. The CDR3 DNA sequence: TGTGCCAGCAGCCCAGTAGGGACTAGCGGGCCATTTACGAACACCGGGGAGCTGTTTTTT. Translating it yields CASSPVGTSGPFTNTGELFF. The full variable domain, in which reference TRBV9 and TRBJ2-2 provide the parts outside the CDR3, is DSGVTQTPKHLITATGQRVTLRCSPRSGDLSVYWYQQSLDQGLQFLIQYYNGEERAKGNILERFSAQQFPDLHSELNLSSLELGDSALYFCASSPVGTSGPFTNTGELFFGEGSRLTVL.

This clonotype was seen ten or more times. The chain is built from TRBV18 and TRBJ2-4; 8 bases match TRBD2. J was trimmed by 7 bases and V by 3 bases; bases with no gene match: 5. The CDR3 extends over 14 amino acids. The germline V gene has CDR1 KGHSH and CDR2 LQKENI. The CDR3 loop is CASSPAGGPNIQYF. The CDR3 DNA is TGTGCCAGCTCACCGGCGGGAGGCCCCAACATTCAGTACTTC.

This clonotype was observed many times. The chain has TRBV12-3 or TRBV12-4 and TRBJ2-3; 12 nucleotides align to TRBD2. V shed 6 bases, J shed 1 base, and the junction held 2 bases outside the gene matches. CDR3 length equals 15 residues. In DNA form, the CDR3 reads TGTGCCAGCAGGGGACTAGCGGGCGGCACAGATACGCAGTATTTT. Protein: CASRGLAGGTDTQYF.

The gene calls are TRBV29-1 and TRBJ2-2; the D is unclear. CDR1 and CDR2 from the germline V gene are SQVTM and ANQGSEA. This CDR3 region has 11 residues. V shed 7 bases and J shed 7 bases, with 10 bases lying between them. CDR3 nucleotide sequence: TGCAGCGGACTCGCGGACGGGGAGCTGTTTTTT. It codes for CSGLADGELFF.

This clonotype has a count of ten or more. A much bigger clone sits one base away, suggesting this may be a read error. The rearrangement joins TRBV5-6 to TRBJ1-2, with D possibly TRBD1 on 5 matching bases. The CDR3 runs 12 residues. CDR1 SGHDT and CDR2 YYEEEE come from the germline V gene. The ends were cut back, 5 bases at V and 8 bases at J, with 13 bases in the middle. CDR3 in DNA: TGTGCCAGCAGAAGCCTAGGGGACGGCTACACCTTC. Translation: CASRSLGDGYTF.

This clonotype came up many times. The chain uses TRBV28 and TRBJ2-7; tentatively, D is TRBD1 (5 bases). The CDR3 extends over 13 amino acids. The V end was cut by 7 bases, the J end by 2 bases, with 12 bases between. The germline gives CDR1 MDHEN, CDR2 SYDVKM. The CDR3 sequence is CASNDRIAYEQYF. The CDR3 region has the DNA TGTGCCAGCAACGACAGAATAGCCTACGAGCAGTACTTC.

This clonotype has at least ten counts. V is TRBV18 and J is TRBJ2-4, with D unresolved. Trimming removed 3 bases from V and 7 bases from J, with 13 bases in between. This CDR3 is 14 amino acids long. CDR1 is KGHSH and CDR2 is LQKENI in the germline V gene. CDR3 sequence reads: CASSPDQVRNIQYF. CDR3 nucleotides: TGTGCCAGCTCACCTGACCAAGTAAGGAACATTCAGTACTTC.

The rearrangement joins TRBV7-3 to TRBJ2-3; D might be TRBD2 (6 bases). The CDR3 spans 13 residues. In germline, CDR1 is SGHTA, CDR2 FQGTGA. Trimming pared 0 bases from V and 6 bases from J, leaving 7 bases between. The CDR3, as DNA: TGTGCCAGCAGCTTAACTGCGGGGGATACGCAGTATTTT. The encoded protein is CASSLTAGDTQYF.

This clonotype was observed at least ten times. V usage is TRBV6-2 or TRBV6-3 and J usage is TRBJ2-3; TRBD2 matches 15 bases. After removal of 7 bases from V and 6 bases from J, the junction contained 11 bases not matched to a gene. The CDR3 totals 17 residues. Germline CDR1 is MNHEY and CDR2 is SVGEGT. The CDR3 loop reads CASTLLGLAGGSDTQYF. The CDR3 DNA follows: TGTGCCAGCACCCTTTTAGGACTAGCGGGAGGGTCGGATACGCAGTATTTT.

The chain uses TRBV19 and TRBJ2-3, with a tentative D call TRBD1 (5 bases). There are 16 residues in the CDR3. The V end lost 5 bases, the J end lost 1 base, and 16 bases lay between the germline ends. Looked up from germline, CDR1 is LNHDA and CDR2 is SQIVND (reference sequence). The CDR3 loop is CASSGQSLGGTDTQYF. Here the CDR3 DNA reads TGTGCCAGTAGTGGGCAGAGCCTAGGGGGCACAGATACGCAGTATTTT.

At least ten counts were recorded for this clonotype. In nucleotides, the CDR3 is TGTGCCGGGGGACAGGGAAAAGGTTCACCCCTCCACTTT. Translating it yields CAGGQGKGSPLHF. The V gene is TRBV6-1, the J gene TRBJ1-6, with 9 positions matching TRBD1. Germline V gene lookup returns CDR1 MNHNS and CDR2 SASEGT. This CDR3 comprises 13 residues. Trimming at V came to 11 bases and at J to 9 bases, leaving 8 bases not matched to a gene.

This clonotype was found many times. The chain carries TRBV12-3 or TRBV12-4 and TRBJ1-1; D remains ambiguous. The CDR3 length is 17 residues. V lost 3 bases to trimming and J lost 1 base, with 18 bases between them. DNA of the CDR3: TGTGCCAGCAGTTTTACTGGAGCAGGACTGGCGAACACTGAAGCTTTCTTT. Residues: CASSFTGAGLANTEAFF.

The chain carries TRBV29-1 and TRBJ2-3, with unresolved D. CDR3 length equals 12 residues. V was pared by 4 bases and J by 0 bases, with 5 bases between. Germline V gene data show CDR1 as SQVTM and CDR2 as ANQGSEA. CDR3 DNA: TGCAGCGTTGTGGTCAGCACAGATACGCAGTATTTT. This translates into CSVVVSTDTQYF.

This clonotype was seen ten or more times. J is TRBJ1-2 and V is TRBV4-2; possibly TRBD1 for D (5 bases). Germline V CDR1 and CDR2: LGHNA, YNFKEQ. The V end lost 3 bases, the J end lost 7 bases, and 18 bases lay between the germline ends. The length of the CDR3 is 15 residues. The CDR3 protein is CASSQGREGRAGYTF. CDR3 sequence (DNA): TGTGCCAGCAGCCAGGGGAGGGAGGGACGAGCTGGCTACACCTTC.

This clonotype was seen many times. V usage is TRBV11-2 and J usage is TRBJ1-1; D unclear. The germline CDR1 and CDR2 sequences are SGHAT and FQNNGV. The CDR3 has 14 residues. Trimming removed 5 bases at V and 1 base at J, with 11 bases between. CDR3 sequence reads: CASSPSDGNTEAFF. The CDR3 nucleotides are TGTGCCAGCAGCCCTTCAGACGGGAACACTGAAGCTTTCTTT. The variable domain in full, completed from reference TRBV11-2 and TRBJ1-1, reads EAGVAQSPRYKIIEKRQSVAFWCNPISGHATLYWYQQILGQGPKLLIQFQNNGVVDDSQLPKDRFSAERLKGVDSTLKIQPAKLEDSAVYLCASSPSDGNTEAFFGQGTRLTVV.

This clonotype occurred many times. As DNA, the CDR3 is TGTGCCAGCAGCCCTTGGGCTTTCGAGCAGTACTTC. It translates to CASSPWAFEQYF. The chain employs TRBV6-2 or TRBV6-3 and TRBJ2-7; D uncertain. Trimming removed 6 bases at V and 6 bases at J, with 12 bases between. The CDR3 sequence is 12 residues long. Germline CDR1 reads MNHEY; CDR2 reads SVGEGT.

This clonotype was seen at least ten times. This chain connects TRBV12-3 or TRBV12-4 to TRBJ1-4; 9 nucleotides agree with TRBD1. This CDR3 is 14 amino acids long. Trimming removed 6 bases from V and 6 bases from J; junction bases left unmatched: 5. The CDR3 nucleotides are TGTGCCAGCAGCCCTGGACAGGGGTATGAAAAACTGTTTTTT. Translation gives CASSPGQGYEKLFF.

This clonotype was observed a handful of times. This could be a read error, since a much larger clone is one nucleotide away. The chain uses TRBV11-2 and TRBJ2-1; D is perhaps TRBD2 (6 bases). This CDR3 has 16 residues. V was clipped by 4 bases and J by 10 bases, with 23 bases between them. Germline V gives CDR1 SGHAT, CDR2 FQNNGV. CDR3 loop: CASSSIRGTPWAEQFF. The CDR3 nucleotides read TGTGCCAGCAGCTCAATACGCGGGACTCCGTGGGCGGAGCAGTTCTTC. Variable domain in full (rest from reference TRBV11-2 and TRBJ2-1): EAGVAQSPRYKIIEKRQSVAFWCNPISGHATLYWYQQILGQGPKLLIQFQNNGVVDDSQLPKDRFSAERLKGVDSTLKIQPAKLEDSAVYLCASSSIRGTPWAEQFFGPGTRLTVL.

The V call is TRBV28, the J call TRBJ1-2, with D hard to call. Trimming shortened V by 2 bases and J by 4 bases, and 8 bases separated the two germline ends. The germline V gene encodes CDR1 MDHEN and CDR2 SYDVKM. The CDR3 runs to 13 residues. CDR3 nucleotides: TGTGCCAGCAGTTTAAGGCCGATCTATGGCTACACCTTC. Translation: CASSLRPIYGYTF.

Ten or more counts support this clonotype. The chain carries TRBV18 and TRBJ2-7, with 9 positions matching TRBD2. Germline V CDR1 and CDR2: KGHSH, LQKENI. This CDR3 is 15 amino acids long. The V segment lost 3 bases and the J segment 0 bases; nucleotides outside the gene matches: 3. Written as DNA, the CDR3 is TGTGCCAGCTCACCGTCTAGCGGGACCTCCTACGAGCAGTACTTC. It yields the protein CASSPSSGTSYEQYF.

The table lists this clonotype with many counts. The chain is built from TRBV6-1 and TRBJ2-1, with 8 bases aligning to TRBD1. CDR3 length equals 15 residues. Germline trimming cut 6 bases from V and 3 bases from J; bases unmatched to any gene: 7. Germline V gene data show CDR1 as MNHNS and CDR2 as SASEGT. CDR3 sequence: CASSRTGRNYNEQFF. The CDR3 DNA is TGTGCCAGCAGCAGGACAGGGAGAAACTACAATGAGCAGTTCTTC.

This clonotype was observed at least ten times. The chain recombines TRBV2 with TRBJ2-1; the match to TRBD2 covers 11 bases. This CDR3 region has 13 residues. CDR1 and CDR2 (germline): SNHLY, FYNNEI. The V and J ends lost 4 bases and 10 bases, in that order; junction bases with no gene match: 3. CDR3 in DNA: TGTGCCAGCAGTGGTAGCGGGAGGGGAGAGCAGTTCTTC. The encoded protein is CASSGSGRGEQFF.

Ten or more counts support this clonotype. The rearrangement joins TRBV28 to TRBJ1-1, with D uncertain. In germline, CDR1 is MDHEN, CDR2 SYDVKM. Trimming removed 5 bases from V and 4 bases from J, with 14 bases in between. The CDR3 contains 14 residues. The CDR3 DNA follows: TGTGCCAGCAGTCCACACGTCGAGGCCACTGAAGCTTTCTTT. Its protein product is CASSPHVEATEAFF.

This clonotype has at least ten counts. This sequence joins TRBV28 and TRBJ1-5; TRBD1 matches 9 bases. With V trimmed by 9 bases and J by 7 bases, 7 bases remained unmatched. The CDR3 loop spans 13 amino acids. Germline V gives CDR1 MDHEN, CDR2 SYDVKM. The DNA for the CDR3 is TGTGCCAGTTCGGGACAGGGAATGCAGCCCCAGCATTTT. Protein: CASSGQGMQPQHF.

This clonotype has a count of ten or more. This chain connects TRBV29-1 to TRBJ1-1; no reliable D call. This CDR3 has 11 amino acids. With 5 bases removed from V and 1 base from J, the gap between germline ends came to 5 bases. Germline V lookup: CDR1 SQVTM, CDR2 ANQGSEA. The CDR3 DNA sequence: TGCAGCGTTATTAGGAACACTGAAGCTTTCTTT. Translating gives CSVIRNTEAFF.

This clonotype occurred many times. The CDR3 loop is CASSSQTDTQYF. The CDR3 DNA sequence: TGTGCCAGCAGTTCCCAAACAGATACGCAGTATTTT. The chain carries TRBV28 and TRBJ2-3; no clear D gene. The CDR3 spans 12 residues. The V gene lost 4 bases and the J gene lost 3 bases, with 5 bases spanning the gap. CDR1 MDHEN and CDR2 SYDVKM come from the germline V gene.

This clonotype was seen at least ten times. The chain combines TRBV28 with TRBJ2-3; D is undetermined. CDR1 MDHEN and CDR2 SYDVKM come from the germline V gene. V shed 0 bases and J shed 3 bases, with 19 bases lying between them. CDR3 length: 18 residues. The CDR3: CASSLWRLSPRRTDTQYF. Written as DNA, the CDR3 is TGTGCCAGCAGTTTATGGAGGTTGTCTCCACGACGAACAGATACGCAGTATTTT.

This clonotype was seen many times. The CDR3 coding sequence is TGTGCCAGTATGTCGGGTTGGGACAGTTATCAGCCCCAGCATTTT. Its translation is CASMSGWDSYQPQHF. The chain combines TRBV19 with TRBJ1-5; 7 bases map to TRBD1. The germline V gene has CDR1 LNHDA and CDR2 SQIVND (reference sequence). V lost 7 bases, J lost 5 bases, and 11 bases stayed unmatched. The CDR3 sequence is 15 residues long. The full variable domain, with the rest looked up from reference TRBV19 and TRBJ1-5, is DGGITQSPKYLFRKEGQNVTLSCEQNLNHDAMYWYRQDPGQGLRLIYYSQIVNDFQKGDIAEGYSVSREKKESFPLTVTSAQKNPTAFYLCASMSGWDSYQPQHFGDGTRLSIL.

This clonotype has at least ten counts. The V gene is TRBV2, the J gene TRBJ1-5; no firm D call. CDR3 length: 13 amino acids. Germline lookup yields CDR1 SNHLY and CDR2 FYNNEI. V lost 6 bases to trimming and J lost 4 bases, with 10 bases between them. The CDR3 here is CASRPGLNQPQHF. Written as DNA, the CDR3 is TGTGCCAGCAGGCCTGGCCTAAATCAGCCCCAGCATTTT.